These 10 T cell receptor beta chains were all obtained from the same sample, sequenced in a study of graft-versus-host responses after intestinal transplantation. For these TCRs, the target antigens are not known. Profiling relied on immunoSEQ multiplex PCR, and the TCRdb table lists in-frame clones only, not all of them. The sample lists 130,000 to 150,000 clones; over 90% were seen once. The sample was unstimulated CD4+ T cells sorted from spleen or lymph node cells, taken before intestinal transplant. These receptor sequences come from a human donor who received an intestinal transplant.

This chain joins TRBV30 and TRBJ2-5, with 7 nucleotides matching TRBD2. This CDR3 is 12 amino acids long. V was clipped by 5 bases and J by 4 bases; unmatched bases: 4. CDR1 is GTSNPN and CDR2 is SVGIG in the germline V gene (reference sequence). CDR3 amino acids: CAWGAGVETQYF. CDR3 DNA sequence: TGTGCCTGGGGGGCGGGAGTAGAGACCCAGTACTTC. Variable domain in full (rest from reference TRBV30 and TRBJ2-5): SQTIHQWPATLVQPVGSPLSLECTVEGTSNPNLYWYRQAAGRGLQLLFYSVGIGQISSEVPQNLSASRPQDRQFILSSKKLLLSDSGFYLCAWGAGVETQYFGPGTRLLVL.

This chain uses TRBV7-3 with TRBJ2-5; 13 bases align to TRBD2. Germline V gene sequence: CDR1 SGHTA, CDR2 FQGTGA. J lost 4 bases, V lost 4 bases, and 6 bases had no gene match. The CDR3 runs to 16 residues. CDR3: CASSSGTSGVGETQYF. In DNA form, the CDR3 reads TGTGCCAGCAGCTCAGGGACTAGCGGGGTGGGAGAGACCCAGTACTTC.

The V gene is TRBV7-3, the J gene TRBJ2-1, with D possibly matching TRBD2 (7 bases). Trimming stripped 1 base from V and 7 bases from J, with 14 bases between. The CDR3 totals 15 residues. Per germline, CDR1 SGHTA and CDR2 FQGTGA. CDR3 region: CASSLREGVKNEQFF. The CDR3 bases are TGTGCCAGCAGCTTAAGGGAGGGGGTTAAGAATGAGCAGTTCTTC.

The genes are TRBV18 and TRBJ1-2; D unresolved. Germline V gene data show CDR1 as KGHSH and CDR2 as LQKENI. CDR3 length: 15 amino acids. Trimming removed 2 bases from V and 1 base from J, with 11 bases in between. The CDR3 bases are TGTGCCAGCTCACCAAAGGCAGCACTTAACTATGGCTACACCTTC. Translating gives CASSPKAALNYGYTF. The entire variable domain, with the rest obtained from reference TRBV18 and TRBJ1-2, is as follows: NAGVMQNPRHLVRRRGQEARLRCSPMKGHSHVYWYRQLPEEGLKFMVYLQKENIIDESGMPKERFSAEFPKEGPSILRIQQVVRGDSAAYFCASSPKAALNYGYTFGSGTRLTVV.

This chain links TRBV7-2 with TRBJ2-3, with TRBD2 matching over 10 bases. CDR1 SGHTA and CDR2 FQGNSA come from the germline V gene. The V and J ends lost 5 bases and 4 bases, in that order; junction bases with no gene match: 9. CDR3 length equals 16 residues. CDR3 in DNA: TGTGCCAGCAGCCCCTCTGAGCGGGAGGGCCCAGATACGCAGTATTTT. It translates to CASSPSEREGPDTQYF.

V gene TRBV30 combines with J gene TRBJ1-4; D not resolved. The CDR3 length is 12 residues. V gave up 0 bases and J gave up 13 bases, with 12 bases separating them. CDR1 is GTSNPN and CDR2 is SVGIG in the germline V gene (reference sequence). The CDR3 region has the DNA TGTGCCTGGAGTGTCTGGGAGCACGGACTGTTTTTT. Translation: CAWSVWEHGLFF.

The rearrangement links TRBV5-5 to TRBJ2-7; TRBD1 agrees at 7 bases. This CDR3 has 17 amino acids. Germline values: CDR1 SGHKS, CDR2 YYEKEE (reference sequence). V shed 0 bases, J shed 2 bases, and the junction held 11 bases outside the gene matches. The CDR3 protein is CASSLALWDRYAYEQYF. The CDR3 DNA reads TGTGCCAGCAGCTTGGCCTTGTGGGACAGATACGCCTACGAGCAGTACTTC.

The chain carries TRBV28 and TRBJ1-6, with D hard to call. The CDR3 totals 11 residues. V was trimmed by 4 bases and J by 7 bases, leaving 2 bases between them. Per the germline V gene, CDR1 is MDHEN and CDR2 is SYDVKM. The CDR3 DNA is TGTGCCAGCAGTTCCAATTCACCCCTCCACTTT. Its translation: CASSSNSPLHF.

The rearrangement joins TRBV9 to TRBJ2-2; no definite D call. V gave up 5 bases and J gave up 7 bases, with 12 bases separating them. From germline, CDR1 is SGDLS and CDR2 YYNGEE. This CDR3 is 13 amino acids long. The CDR3 sequence is CASRGSWGGELFF. CDR3 bases: TGTGCCAGCAGGGGTTCGTGGGGCGGGGAGCTGTTTTTT.

This chain joins TRBV28 and TRBJ1-1, with a possible D match to TRBD1 (5 bases). V was clipped by 6 bases and J by 3 bases, with 20 bases between them. CDR3 length: 16 residues. Germline V gene data show CDR1 as MDHEN and CDR2 as SYDVKM. DNA of the CDR3: TGTGCCAGCAGATCCACCCCAGGGAGGGTTTACACTGAAGCTTTCTTT. This gives the protein CASRSTPGRVYTEAFF.